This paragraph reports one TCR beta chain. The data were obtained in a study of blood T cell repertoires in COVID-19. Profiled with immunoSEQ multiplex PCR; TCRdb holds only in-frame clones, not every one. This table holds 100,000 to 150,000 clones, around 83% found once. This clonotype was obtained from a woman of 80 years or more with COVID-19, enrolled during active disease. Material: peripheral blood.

CDR3 DNA: TGTGCCAGCAGACCGGTGGGAGGGGGAAGCGAGCAGTACTTC. This translates into CASRPVGGGSEQYF. V usage is TRBV28 and J usage is TRBJ2-7; D is possibly TRBD2 (7 bases). The CDR3 contains 14 residues. Trimming shortened V by 6 bases and J by 6 bases, and 18 bases separated the two germline ends. Germline V lookup: CDR1 MDHEN, CDR2 SYDVKM.